Below, one TCR beta chain is given with its context. Its antigen is unidentified. The data stem from a study of Ad26.COV2.S vaccination and SARS-CoV-2 variants. Study details: Donor was in the COV1001 Ad26.COV2.S trial arm. Administration of Ad26.COV2.S was intramuscular, either once or twice 56 days apart. Regarding the study as a whole: Post-vaccination breadth of spike-specific CD8+ and CD4+ T cell responses was reportedly substantial.

The repertoire was sequenced with immunoSEQ multiplex PCR; TCRdb's copy has only in-frame clones and lacks some. Here the sample spans approximately 250,000 clones, around 85% being singletons. The treatment here: roughly 18 received Ad26.COV2.S at low or high dose, single or two shots; roughly five received placebo; per-sample allocation not given. Each sample was drawn 63 days after the first injection (of vaccine or placebo). What was given as vaccine was an Ad26 vector encoding Wuhan-strain SARS-CoV-2 spike. This sequence was found in a person between 18 and 65 years old who received the Ad26.COV2.S COVID-19 vaccine or a placebo. This specimen consisted of peripheral blood, obtained in a trial of Ad26.COV2.S vaccine versus placebo.

The CDR3 sequence: CASTSLGVGQPQHF. CDR3 nucleotide sequence: TGTGCCAGCACCTCCCTGGGGGTAGGTCAGCCCCAGCATTTT. This chain links TRBV2 with TRBJ1-5, with D possibly being TRBD1 (5 bases). This CDR3 spans 14 amino acids. Germline V gene sequence: CDR1 SNHLY, CDR2 FYNNEI. V was shortened by 7 bases and J by 6 bases, with 16 bases between the two germline ends.